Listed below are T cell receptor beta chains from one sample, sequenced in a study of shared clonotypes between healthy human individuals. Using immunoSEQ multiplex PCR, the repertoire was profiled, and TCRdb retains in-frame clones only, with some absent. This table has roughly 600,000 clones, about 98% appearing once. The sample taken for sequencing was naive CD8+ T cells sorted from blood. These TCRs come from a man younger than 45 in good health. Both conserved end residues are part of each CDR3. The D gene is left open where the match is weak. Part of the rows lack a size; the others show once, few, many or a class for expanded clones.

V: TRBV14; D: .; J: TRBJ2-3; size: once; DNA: TGTGCCAGCAGCCGTACGAGTGACTATAACTATTTTAGCACAGATACGCAGTATTTT; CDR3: CASSRTSDYNYFSTDTQYF
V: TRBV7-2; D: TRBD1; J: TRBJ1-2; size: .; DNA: TGTGCCAGCAGCTTAGGATTCCCGGGACAGCACTATGGCTACACCTTC; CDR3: CASSLGFPGQHYGYTF
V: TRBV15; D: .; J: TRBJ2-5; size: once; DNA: TGTGCCACCAGCTATACAGACAAGGGAAACCCCCAAGAGACCCAGTACTTC; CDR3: CATSYTDKGNPQETQYF
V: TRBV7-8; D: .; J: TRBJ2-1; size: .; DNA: TGTGCCAGCAGCTTAGCGTTGACGGTGAGCTCCTACAATGAGCAGTTCTTC; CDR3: CASSLALTVSSYNEQFF
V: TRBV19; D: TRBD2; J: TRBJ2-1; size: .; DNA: TGTGCCAGCGTCTCCCCGGGACTAGCGGGAGACGGTCCCAATGAGCAGTTCTTC; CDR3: CASVSPGLAGDGPNEQFF
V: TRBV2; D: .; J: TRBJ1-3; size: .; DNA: TGTGCCAGCACCAAAGCCGGCTCTGGAAACACCATATATTTT; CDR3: CASTKAGSGNTIYF
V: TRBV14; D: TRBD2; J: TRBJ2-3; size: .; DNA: TGTGCCAGCAGCCCCCCGGGACTAGCGGCCACAGATACGCAGTATTTT; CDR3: CASSPPGLAATDTQYF
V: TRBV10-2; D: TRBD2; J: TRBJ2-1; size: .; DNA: TGCGCCAGCACCCCGGGACTAGCGGGTTCCCTCTCCTACAATGAGCAGTTCTTC; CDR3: CASTPGLAGSLSYNEQFF
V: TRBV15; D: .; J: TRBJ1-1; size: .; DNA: TGTGCCACCAGCAGAGAGAGAGTGAACACTGAAGCTTTCTTT; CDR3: CATSRERVNTEAFF
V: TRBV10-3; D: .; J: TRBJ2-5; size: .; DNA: TGTGCCATCAGTGGGACGGGGGTTGAGACCCAGTACTTC; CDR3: CAISGTGVETQYF
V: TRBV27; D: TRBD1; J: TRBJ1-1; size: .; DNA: TGTGCCAGCAGCCCCCGGACAGGGATGAACACTGAAGCTTTCTTT; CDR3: CASSPRTGMNTEAFF
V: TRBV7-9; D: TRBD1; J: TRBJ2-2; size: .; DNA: TGTGCCAGCGTCGGGACAGACACCGGGGAGCTGTTTTTT; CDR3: CASVGTDTGELFF
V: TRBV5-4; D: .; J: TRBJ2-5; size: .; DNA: TGTGCCAGCAGCTTTGGCGCGGCAGGGCAAGAGACCCAGTACTTC; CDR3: CASSFGAAGQETQYF
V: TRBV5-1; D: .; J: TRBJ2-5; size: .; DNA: TGCGCCAGCAGCCTTGGGGGAAATCAAGAGACCCAGTACTTC; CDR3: CASSLGGNQETQYF
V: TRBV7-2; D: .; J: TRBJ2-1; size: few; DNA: TGTGCCAGCAGCCATCCGGGTAGCCGGCAGGATGAGCAGTTCTTC; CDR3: CASSHPGSRQDEQFF
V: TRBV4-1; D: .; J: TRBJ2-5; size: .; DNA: TGCGCCAGCAGCCAAGATGGGACAAAAGAGACCCAGTACTTC; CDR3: CASSQDGTKETQYF
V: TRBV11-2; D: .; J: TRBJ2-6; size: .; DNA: TGTGCCAGCAGCTTTTACGTCTCTGGGGCCAACGTCCTGACTTTC; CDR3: CASSFYVSGANVLTF
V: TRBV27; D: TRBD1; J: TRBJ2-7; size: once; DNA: TGTGCCAGCAGTTTGGGGACAGGGGGCAACGAGCAGTACTTC; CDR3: CASSLGTGGNEQYF
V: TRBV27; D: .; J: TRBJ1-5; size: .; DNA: TGTGCCAGCAGTTTGAAGGGCCATCAGCCCCAGCATTTT; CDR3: CASSLKGHQPQHF
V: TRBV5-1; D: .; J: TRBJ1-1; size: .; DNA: TGCGCCAGCAGCTTGGCCGAGGTGGGTGGATTGAACACTGAAGCTTTCTTT; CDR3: CASSLAEVGGLNTEAFF
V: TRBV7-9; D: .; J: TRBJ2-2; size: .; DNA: TGTGCCAGCAGCCCTTGGGGAGACACCGGGGAGCTGTTTTTT; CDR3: CASSPWGDTGELFF
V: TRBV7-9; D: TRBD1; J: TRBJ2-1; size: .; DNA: TGTGCCAGTCGAACAGGGGACAACTACAATGAGCAGTTCTTC; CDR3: CASRTGDNYNEQFF
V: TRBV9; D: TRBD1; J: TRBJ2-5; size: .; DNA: TGTGCCAGCAGCGTAGCAGGGACAGGGGGTGAGACCCAGTACTTC; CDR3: CASSVAGTGGETQYF
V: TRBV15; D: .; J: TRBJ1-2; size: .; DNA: TGTGCCACCAGTAAACAGGATGCCTATGGCTACACCTTC; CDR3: CATSKQDAYGYTF
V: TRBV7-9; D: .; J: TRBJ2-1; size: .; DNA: TGTGCCAGCAGCCCTGACAGAGCTGAGCAGTTCTTC; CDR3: CASSPDRAEQFF
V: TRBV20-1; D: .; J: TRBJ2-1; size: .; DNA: TGCAGTGCTCCAGAGCAGTTCTTC; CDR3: CSAPEQFF
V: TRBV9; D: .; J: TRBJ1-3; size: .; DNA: TGTGCCAGCAGCATAGTGGACGGCGGAAACACCATATATTTT; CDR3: CASSIVDGGNTIYF
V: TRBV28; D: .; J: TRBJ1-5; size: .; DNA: TGTGCCAGCAGTTTAACAGGTACTCAGCCCCAGCATTTT; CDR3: CASSLTGTQPQHF
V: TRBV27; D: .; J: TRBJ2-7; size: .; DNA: TGTGCCAGCAGTTTAGAGGGGACATTTCCTTCCGAGCAGTACTTC; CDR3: CASSLEGTFPSEQYF
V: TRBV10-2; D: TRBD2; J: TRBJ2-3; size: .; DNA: TGCGCCAGCAGTGGAGCGGGAGCCTTAGATACGCAGTATTTT; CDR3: CASSGAGALDTQYF
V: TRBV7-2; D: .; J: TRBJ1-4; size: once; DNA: TGTGCCAGCAGCTTAGTCGGTCGGAACCCCAAACTGTTTTTT; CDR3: CASSLVGRNPKLFF
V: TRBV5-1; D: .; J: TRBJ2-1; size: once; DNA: TGCGCCAGCAGCTTGGTGGACGCTTCCTACAATGAGCAGTTCTTC; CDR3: CASSLVDASYNEQFF
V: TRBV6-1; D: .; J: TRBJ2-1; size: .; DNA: TGTGCCAGCAGTGGCCTGGTCCGGGGCAATGAGCAGTTCTTC; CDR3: CASSGLVRGNEQFF
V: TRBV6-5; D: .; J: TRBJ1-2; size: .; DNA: TGTGCCAGCAGTCTCCAGGGTCCCCAAGGCTATGGCTACACCTTC; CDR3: CASSLQGPQGYGYTF
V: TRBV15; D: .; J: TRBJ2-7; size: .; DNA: TGTGCCACCAGCACCGGGGGGCCGGAGCAGTACTTC; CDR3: CATSTGGPEQYF
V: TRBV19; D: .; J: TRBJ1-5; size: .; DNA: TGTGCCAGTAGTGCACCGGGAGAAGCTAGCAATCAGCCCCAGCATTTT; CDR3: CASSAPGEASNQPQHF
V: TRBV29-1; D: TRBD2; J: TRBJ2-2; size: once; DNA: TGCAGCGTACCGCGGGGGGGTAACACCGGGGAGCTGTTTTTT; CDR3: CSVPRGGNTGELFF
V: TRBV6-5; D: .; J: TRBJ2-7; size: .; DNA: TGTGCCAGCAGTTGGGGTGGTTCCTACGAGCAGTACTTC; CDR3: CASSWGGSYEQYF
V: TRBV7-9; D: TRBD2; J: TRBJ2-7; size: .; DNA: TGTGCCAGCAGCTTAGAAGAAGGGACTAGAGACTTC; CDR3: CASSLEEGTRDF
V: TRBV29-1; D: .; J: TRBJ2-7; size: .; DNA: TGCAGCGCTGGGGGGCAGATGCACTACGAGCAGTACTTC; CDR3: CSAGGQMHYEQYF
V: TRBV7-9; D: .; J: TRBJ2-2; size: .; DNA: TGTGCCAGCAGCTCATACAGGGACACCGGGGAGCTGTTTTTT; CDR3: CASSSYRDTGELFF
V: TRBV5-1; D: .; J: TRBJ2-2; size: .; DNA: TGCGCCAGCAGCTTGGTTGGGACCGGGGAGCTGTTTTTT; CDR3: CASSLVGTGELFF
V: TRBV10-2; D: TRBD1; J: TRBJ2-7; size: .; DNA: TGCGCCAGCAGTGACCCGACAGGGTTTCTCAACGAGCAGTACTTC; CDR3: CASSDPTGFLNEQYF
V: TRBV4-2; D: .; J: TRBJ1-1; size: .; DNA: TGTGCCAGCAGCCAACAAGAATCGGGGGGACGGACTGAAGCTTTCTTT; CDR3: CASSQQESGGRTEAFF